This T cell receptor (beta chain) was captured by sequencing in a study of T cells in Graves' hyperthyroidism and ophthalmopathy. Turning to the study itself: The initial diagnosis was the point when peripheral blood was collected, ahead of any treatment. Study outcomes and limitations: For ophthalmopathy, model prediction preceded onset by a median approximately 6 months. Most thyroid clonotypes that were expanded above 0.001 also turned up in blood. A 13 V-J model separated ophthalmopathy from stable hyperthyroidism.

Trimming at V came to 4 bases and at J to 3 bases, leaving 9 bases not matched to a gene. Looked up from germline, CDR1 is LGHDT and CDR2 is YNNKEL (reference sequence). CDR3 length: 17 amino acids. Of note for this clonotype: The target antigen is unknown.

Amplification yielded TCR beta CDR3 regions, with RNA transcripts as the source. Carried out on the TCR CDR3, a first-round RT-PCR used the HTBI primer set. From the multiplex PCR reads, TCRdb called clonotypes with MiXCR, one entry per CDR3 protein. The sample contains hundreds of thousands of distinct CDR3 sequences, around 20% of which appear only once. This clonotype originated in a man in his thirties or forties with Graves' ophthalmopathy. The sequencing sample was made of blood. This chain joins TRBV3-1 and TRBJ2-1; 10 nucleotides line up with TRBD2. The CDR3 protein is CASSLKRGTSVYNEQFF. The CDR3 DNA follows: TGTGCCAGCAGCCTCAAGAGGGGGACTAGCGTCTACAATGAGCAGTTCTTC.